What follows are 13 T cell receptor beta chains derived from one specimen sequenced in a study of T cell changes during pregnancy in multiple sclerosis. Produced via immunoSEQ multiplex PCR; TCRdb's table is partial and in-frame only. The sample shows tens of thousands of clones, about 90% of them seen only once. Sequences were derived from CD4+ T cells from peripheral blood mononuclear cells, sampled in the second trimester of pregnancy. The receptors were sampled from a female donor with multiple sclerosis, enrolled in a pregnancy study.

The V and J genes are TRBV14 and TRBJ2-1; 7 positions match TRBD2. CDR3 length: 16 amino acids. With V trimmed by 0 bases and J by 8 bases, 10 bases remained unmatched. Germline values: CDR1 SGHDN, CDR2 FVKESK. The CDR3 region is CASSQEVSGRAYEQFF. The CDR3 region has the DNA TGTGCCAGCAGCCAAGAAGTGAGTGGGAGGGCCTATGAGCAGTTCTTC.

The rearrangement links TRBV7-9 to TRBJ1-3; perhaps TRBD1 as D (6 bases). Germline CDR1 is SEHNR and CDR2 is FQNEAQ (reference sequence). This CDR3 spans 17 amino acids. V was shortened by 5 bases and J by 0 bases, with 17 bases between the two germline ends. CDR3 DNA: TGTGCCAGCAGCCAACGGGACACAAGAGACTCTGGAAACACCATATATTTT. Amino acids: CASSQRDTRDSGNTIYF.

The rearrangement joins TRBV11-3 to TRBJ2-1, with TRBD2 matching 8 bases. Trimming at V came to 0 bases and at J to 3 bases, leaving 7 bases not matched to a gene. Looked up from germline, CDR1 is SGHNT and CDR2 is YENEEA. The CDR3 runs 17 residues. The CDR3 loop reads CASSLEISGIGYNEQFF. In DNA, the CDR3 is TGTGCCAGCAGCTTAGAAATTAGCGGGATAGGCTACAATGAGCAGTTCTTC.

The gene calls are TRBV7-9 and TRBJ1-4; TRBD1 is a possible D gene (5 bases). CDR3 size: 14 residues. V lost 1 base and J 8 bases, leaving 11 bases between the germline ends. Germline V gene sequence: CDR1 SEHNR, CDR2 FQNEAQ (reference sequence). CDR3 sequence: CASSLGQGGEKLFF. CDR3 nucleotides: TGTGCCAGCAGCTTAGGGCAGGGAGGGGAAAAACTGTTTTTT.

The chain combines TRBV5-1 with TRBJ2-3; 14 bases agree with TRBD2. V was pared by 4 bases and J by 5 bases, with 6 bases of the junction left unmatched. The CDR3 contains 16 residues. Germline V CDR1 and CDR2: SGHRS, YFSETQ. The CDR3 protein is CASSAGTSGRIDTQYF. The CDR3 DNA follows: TGCGCCAGCAGCGCAGGGACTAGCGGGAGAATAGATACGCAGTATTTT. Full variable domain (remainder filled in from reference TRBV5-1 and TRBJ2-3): KAGVTQTPRYLIKTRGQQVTLSCSPISGHRSVSWYQQTPGQGLQFLFEYFSETQRNKGNFPGRFSGRQFSNSRSEMNVSTLELGDSALYLCASSAGTSGRIDTQYFGPGTRLTVL.

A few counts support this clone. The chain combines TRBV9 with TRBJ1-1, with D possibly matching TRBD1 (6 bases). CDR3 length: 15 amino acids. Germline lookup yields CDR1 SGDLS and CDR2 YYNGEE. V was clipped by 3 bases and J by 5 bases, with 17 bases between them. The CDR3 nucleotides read TGTGCCAGCAGCGCCTCACAGGGAGCCGCGACTGAAGCTTTCTTT. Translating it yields CASSASQGAATEAFF.

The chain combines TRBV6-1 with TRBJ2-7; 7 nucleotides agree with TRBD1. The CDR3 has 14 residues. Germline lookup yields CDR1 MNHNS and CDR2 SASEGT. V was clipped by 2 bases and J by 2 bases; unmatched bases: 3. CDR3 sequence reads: CASSERDRAYEQYF. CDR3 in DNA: TGTGCCAGCAGTGAAAGGGACAGAGCCTACGAGCAGTACTTC.

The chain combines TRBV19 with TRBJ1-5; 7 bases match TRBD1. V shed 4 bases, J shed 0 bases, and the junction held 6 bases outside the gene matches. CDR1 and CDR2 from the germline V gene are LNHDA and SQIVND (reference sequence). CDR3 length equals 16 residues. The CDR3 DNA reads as TGTGCCAGTAGTACCACGACAGGGCTTAGCAATCAGCCCCAGCATTTT. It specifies CASSTTTGLSNQPQHF.

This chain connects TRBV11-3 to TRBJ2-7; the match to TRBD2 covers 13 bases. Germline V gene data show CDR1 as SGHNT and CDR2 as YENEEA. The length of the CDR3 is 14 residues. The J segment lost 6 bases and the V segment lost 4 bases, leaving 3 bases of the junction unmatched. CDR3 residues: CASSWTSGSGEQYF. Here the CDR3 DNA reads TGTGCCAGCAGCTGGACTAGCGGGAGCGGCGAGCAGTACTTC.

The CDR3 loop reads CASARRALDNEQFF. CDR3 coding DNA: TGTGCCAGTGCCAGGAGGGCCTTAGACAATGAGCAGTTCTTC. The J gene is TRBJ2-1, the V gene TRBV19; D is perhaps TRBD2 (6 bases). CDR1 LNHDA and CDR2 SQIVND come from the germline V gene (reference sequence). CDR3 length equals 14 residues. The V and J ends lost 8 bases and 5 bases respectively, with 16 bases between them.

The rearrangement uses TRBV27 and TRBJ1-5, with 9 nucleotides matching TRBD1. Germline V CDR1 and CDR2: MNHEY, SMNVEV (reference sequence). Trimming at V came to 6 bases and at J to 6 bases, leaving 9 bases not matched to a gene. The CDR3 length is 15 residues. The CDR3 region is CASRGVGTGSQPQHF. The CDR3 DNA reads TGTGCCAGCAGAGGGGTAGGGACAGGGTCTCAGCCCCAGCATTTT.

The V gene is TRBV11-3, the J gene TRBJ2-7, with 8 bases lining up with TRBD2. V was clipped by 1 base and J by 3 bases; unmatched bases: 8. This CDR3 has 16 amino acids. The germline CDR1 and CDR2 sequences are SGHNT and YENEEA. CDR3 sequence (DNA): TGTGCCAGCAGCTTAGCAGGCGGGAGGTCCTTCTACGAGCAGTACTTC. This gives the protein CASSLAGGRSFYEQYF. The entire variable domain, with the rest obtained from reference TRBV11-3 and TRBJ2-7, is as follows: EAGVVQSPRYKIIEKKQPVAFWCNPISGHNTLYWYLQNLGQGPELLIRYENEEAVDDSQLPKDRFSAERLKGVDSTLKIQPAELGDSAVYLCASSLAGGRSFYEQYFGPGTRLTVT.

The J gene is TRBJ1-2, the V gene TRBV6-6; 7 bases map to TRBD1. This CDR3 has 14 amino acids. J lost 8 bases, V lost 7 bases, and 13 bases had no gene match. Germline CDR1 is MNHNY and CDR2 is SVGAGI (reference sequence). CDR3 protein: CASTLPTGARGYTF. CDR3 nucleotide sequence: TGTGCCAGCACGCTTCCTACAGGGGCACGGGGCTACACCTTC.